The sequence of this T cell receptor (beta chain) was determined in a study of cytomegalovirus exposure and HLA in healthy donors. At the level of the study: The 120 million or so unique TCR beta sequences, from roughly 180 million T cells, were found by an earlier analysis. Overall study results and limits: Later analysis identified about 17,000 TCR beta sequences associated with HLA alleles, using a false discovery rate threshold of 0.05.

As to this clone: The target antigen is unknown.

Trimming took 9 bases from V and 7 from J, leaving 18 bases between them. The length of the CDR3 is 13 residues. Germline values: CDR1 LNHDA, CDR2 SQIVND (reference sequence). PCR was performed using 60 Vbeta and 13 Jbeta primers. Measured with immunoSEQ multiplex PCR; TCRdb has only the in-frame clones, and not every one. Of some 180,000 clones listed, 60% to 80% were seen once; the top ten hold about 2.8%. V usage is TRBV19 and J usage is TRBJ1-2; perhaps TRBD1 as D (6 bases). This sequence originates from a woman in her twenties or thirties in good health and CMV-seronegative. Input material: PBMCs. The CDR3 sequence is CASQQGGVGGYTF. The DNA for the CDR3 is TGTGCCAGCCAGCAAGGGGGAGTCGGTGGCTACACCTTC. The variable domain in full, with the rest retrieved from reference TRBV19 and TRBJ1-2, is DGGITQSPKYLFRKEGQNVTLSCEQNLNHDAMYWYRQDPGQGLRLIYYSQIVNDFQKGDIAEGYSVSREKKESFPLTVTSAQKNPTAFYLCASQQGGVGGYTFGSGTRLTVV.